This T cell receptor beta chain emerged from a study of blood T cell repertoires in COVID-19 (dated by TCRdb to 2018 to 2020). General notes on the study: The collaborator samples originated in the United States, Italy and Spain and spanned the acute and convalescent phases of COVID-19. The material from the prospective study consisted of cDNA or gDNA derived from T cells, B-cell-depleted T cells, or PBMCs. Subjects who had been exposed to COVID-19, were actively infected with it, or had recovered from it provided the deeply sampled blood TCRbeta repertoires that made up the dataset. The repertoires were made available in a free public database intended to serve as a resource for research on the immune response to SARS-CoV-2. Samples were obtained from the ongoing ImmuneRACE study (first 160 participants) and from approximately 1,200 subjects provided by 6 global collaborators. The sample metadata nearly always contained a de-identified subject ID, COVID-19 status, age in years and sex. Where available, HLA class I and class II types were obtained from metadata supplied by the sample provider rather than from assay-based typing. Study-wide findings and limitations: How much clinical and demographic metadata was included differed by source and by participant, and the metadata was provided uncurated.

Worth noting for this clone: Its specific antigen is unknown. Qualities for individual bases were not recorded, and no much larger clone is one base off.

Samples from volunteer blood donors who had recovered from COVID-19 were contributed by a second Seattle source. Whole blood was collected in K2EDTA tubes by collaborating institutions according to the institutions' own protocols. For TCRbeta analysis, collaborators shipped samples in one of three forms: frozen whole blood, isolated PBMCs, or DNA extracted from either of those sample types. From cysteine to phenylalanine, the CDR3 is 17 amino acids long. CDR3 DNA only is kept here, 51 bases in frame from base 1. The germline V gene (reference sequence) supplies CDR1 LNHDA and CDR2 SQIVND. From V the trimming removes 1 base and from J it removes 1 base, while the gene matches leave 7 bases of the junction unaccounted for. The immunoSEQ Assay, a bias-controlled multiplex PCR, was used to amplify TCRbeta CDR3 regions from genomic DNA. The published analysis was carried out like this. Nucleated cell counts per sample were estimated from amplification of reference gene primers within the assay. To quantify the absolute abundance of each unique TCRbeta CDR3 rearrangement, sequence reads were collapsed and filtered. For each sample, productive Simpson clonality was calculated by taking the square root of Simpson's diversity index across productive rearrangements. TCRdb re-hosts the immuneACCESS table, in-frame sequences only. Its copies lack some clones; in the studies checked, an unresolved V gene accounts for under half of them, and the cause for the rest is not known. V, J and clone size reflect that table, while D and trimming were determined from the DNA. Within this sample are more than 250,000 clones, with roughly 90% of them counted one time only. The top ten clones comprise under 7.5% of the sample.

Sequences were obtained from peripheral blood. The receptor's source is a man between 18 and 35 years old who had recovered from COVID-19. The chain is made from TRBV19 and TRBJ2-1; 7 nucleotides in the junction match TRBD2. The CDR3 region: CASSIGLADESYNEQFF. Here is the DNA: TGTGCCAGTAGTATAGGACTAGCTGATGAGTCCTACAATGAGCAGTTCTTC.